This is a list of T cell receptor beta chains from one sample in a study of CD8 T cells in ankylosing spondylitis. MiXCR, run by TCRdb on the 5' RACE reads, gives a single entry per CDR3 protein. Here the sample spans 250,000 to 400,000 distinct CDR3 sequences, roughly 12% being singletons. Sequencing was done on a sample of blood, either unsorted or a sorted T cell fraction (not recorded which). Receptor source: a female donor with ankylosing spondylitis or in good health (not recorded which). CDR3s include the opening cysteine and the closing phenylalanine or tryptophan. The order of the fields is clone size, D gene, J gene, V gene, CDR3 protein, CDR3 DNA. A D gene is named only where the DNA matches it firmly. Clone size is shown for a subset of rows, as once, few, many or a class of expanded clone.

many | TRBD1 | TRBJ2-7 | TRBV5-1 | CASRRTGDTYEQYF | TGCGCCAGCAGACGGACAGGGGATACCTACGAGCAGTACTTC
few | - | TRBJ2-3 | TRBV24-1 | CATSDPTRQELPGDTQYF | TGTGCCACCAGTGACCCGACCCGACAGGAACTACCGGGTGATACGCAGTATTTT
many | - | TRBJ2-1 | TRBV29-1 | CSAGGTNYYNEQFF | TGCAGCGCGGGGGGCACCAATTACTACAATGAGCAGTTCTTC
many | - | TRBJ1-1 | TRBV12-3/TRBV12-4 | CASAATSSNTEAFF | TGTGCCAGCGCCGCTACGAGTTCGAACACTGAAGCTTTCTTT
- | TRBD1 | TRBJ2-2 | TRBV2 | CAISRIPNRDRAFTGELFF | TGTGCCATCAGTCGAATCCCTAACCGGGACAGGGCTTTTACCGGGGAGCTGTTTTTT
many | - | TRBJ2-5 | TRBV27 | CASSRVGAKETQYF | TGTGCCAGCAGTCGAGTCGGCGCGAAAGAGACCCAGTACTTC
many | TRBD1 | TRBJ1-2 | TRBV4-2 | CASSQDPGGLRGGYTF | TGTGCCAGCAGCCAGGATCCAGGGGGCCTCAGGGGTGGCTACACCTTC
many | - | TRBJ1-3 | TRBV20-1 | CSASQQAGNTIYF | TGCAGTGCTAGTCAGCAAGCTGGAAACACCATATATTTT
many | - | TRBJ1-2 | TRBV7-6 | CASQTEMGGGYTF | TGTGCCAGCCAGACAGAGATGGGGGGTGGCTACACCTTC
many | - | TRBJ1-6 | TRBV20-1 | CSASGGAPSDSPLHF | TGCAGTGCGAGCGGGGGGGCACCGTCTGATTCACCCCTCCACTTT
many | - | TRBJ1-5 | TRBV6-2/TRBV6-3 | CASSPHPIIRGDQPQHF | TGTGCCAGCAGTCCCCACCCCATTATCCGCGGGGATCAGCCCCAGCATTTT
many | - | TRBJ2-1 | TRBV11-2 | CATTPEQGSRYNEQFF | TGTGCCACTACACCGGAACAAGGCAGCAGATACAATGAGCAGTTCTTC
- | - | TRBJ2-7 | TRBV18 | CASSPRGTYEQYF | TGTGCCAGCTCACCCCGGGGGACCTACGAGCAGTACTTC
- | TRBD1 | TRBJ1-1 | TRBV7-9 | CASTTTGVGTEAFF | TGTGCCAGCACGACCACAGGGGTTGGGACTGAAGCTTTCTTT
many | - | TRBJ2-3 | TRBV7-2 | CASSFHQMIDTQYF | TGTGCCAGCAGCTTTCACCAGATGATCGATACGCAGTATTTT
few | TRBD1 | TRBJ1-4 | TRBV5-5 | CASSWGQGIEKLFF | TGTGCCAGCAGCTGGGGACAGGGGATTGAAAAACTGTTTTTT
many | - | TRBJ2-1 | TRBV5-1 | CASSLIMSAGSYNEQFF | TGCGCCAGCAGCTTGATTATGTCAGCTGGCTCCTACAATGAGCAGTTCTTC
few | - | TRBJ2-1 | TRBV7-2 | CASSLRQRLEVNEQFF | TGTGCCAGCAGCTTACGGCAGCGACTAGAGGTAAATGAGCAGTTCTTC
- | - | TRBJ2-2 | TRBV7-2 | CASALGGTGELFF | TGTGCCAGCGCCCTAGGGGGGACCGGGGAGCTGTTTTTT
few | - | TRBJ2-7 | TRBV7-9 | CASLQGIFGEQYF | TGTGCCAGCCTCCAGGGGATTTTTGGCGAGCAGTACTTC
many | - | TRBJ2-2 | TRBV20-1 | CSASRDEYTGELFF | TGCAGTGCTAGCCGGGACGAATACACCGGGGAGCTGTTTTTT
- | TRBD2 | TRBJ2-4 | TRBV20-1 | CSARVLAANIQYF | TGCAGTGCTAGAGTGCTAGCGGCAAACATTCAGTACTTC
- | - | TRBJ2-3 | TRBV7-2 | CASSLGIHNLGYF | TGTGCCAGCAGCTTAGGGATCCACAATCTCGGGTATTTT
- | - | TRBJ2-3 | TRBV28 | CASSLGWDTQYF | TGTGCCAGCAGCCTCGGATGGGATACGCAGTATTTT
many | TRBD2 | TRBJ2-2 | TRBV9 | CASSVASGYTGELFF | TGTGCCAGCAGCGTAGCTAGCGGGTACACCGGGGAGCTGTTTTTT
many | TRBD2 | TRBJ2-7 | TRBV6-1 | CASRRASGAGYEQYF | TGTGCCAGCAGACGCGCTAGCGGGGCCGGCTACGAGCAGTACTTC
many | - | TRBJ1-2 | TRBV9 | CASSVGQDPRYGYTF | TGTGCCAGCAGCGTAGGACAGGACCCTCGCTATGGCTACACCTTC
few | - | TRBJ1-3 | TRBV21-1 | CASSRGRFSGNTIYF | TGTGCCAGCAGCAGGGGACGGTTCTCTGGAAACACCATATATTTT
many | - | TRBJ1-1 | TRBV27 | CASSLVWNRGHTEAFF | TGTGCCAGCAGTTTGGTTTGGAATCGGGGGCACACTGAAGCTTTCTTT
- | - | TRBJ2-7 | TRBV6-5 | CASSYSDAASSYEQYF | TGTGCCAGCAGTTACTCGGACGCGGCCAGCTCCTACGAGCAGTACTTC
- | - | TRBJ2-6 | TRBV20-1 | CSAMGGANVLTF | TGCAGTGCCATGGGAGGGGCCAACGTCCTGACTTTC
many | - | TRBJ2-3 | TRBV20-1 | CSARDSNTDTQYF | TGCAGTGCTAGAGACTCAAACACAGATACGCAGTATTTT
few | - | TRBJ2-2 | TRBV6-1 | CAIGATNTGELFF | TGTGCCATCGGGGCAACAAACACCGGGGAGCTGTTTTTT
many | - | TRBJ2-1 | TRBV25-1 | CASSETLVGNEQFF | TGTGCCAGCAGTGAAACCCTGGTTGGCAATGAGCAGTTCTTC
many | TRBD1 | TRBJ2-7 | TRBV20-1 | CSARDPTGGDEQYF | TGCAGTGCTAGAGACCCGACAGGGGGCGACGAGCAGTACTTC
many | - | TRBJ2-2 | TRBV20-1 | CSATASLNTGELFF | TGCAGTGCTACCGCCTCGTTGAACACCGGGGAGCTGTTTTTT
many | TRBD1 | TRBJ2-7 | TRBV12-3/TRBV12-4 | CASSNGQGFDEQYF | TGTGCCAGCAGTAACGGACAGGGGTTCGACGAGCAGTACTTC
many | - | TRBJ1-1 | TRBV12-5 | CASGLEGSNTEAFF | TGTGCTAGTGGTTTGGAGGGGTCAAACACTGAAGCTTTCTTT
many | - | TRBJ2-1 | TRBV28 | CASSFSTNEQFF | TGTGCCAGCAGTTTCAGTACCAATGAGCAGTTCTTC
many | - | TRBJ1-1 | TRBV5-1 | CASCLRDGDTEAFF | TGCGCCAGCTGTCTACGGGACGGCGACACTGAAGCTTTCTTT
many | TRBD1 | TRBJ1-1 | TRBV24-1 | CATSDAGTENTEAFF | TGTGCCACCAGTGACGCCGGGACAGAGAACACTGAAGCTTTCTTT
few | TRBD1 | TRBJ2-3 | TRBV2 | CASDRSGTGDADTQYF | TGTGCCAGCGATAGGTCCGGGACAGGGGACGCAGATACGCAGTATTTT
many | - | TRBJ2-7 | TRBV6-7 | CASSYLWCSYEQYF | TGTGCCAGCAGTTACTTGTGGTGCTCCTACGAGCAGTACTTC
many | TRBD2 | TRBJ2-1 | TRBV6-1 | CASSGSGRASNEQFF | TGTGCCAGCAGTGGTAGCGGGAGGGCCTCCAATGAGCAGTTCTTC
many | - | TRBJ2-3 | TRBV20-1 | CSVLGGITDTQYF | TGCAGTGTTCTCGGAGGAATCACAGATACGCAGTATTTT
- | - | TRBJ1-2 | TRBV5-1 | CASSQLGTPAPLDGYTF | TGCGCCAGCAGCCAACTCGGGACACCTGCTCCCTTGGATGGCTACACCTTC
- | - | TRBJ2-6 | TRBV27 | CASPDSYSGANFLTF | TGTGCCAGCCCGGACAGTTACTCTGGGGCCAACTTCCTGACTTTC
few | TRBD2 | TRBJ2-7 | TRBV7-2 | CASSLVRTSGAVEQYF | TGTGCCAGCAGCTTAGTACGGACTAGCGGCGCGGTCGAGCAGTACTTC